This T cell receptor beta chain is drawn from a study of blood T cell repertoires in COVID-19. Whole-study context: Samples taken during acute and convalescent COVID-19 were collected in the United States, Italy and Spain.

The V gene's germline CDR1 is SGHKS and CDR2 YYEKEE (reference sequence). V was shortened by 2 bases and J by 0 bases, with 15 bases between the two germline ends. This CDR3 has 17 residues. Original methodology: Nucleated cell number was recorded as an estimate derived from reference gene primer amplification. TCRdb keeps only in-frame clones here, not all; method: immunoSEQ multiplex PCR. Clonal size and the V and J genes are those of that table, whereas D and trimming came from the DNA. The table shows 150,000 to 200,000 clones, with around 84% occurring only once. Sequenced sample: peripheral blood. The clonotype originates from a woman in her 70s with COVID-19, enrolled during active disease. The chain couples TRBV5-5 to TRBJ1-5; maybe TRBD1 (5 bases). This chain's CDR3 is CASSFGLQVYSNQPQHF. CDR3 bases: TGTGCCAGCAGCTTTGGGCTACAGGTTTATAGCAATCAGCCCCAGCATTTT.